These 9 T cell receptor beta chains came from one sample sequenced in a study of cytomegalovirus exposure and HLA in healthy donors. Primers: 60 Vbeta forward and 13 Jbeta reverse. The protocol was immunoSEQ multiplex PCR, while the TCRdb copy is restricted to in-frame clones and leaves out a portion. The table records under 250,000 clones, around 83% of them present only once. Sequencing was done on a sample of PBMCs. The receptors were gathered from a woman aged 45-65 years in good health and CMV-seropositive.

V usage is TRBV19 and J usage is TRBJ1-5; TRBD1 aligns across 9 bases. The ends lost 6 bases at V and 6 bases at J; junction bases unmatched: 9. From germline, CDR1 is LNHDA and CDR2 SQIVND (reference sequence). The CDR3 totals 15 residues. The CDR3 here is CASSPGQGRGQPQHF. The CDR3 region has the DNA TGTGCCAGTAGCCCGGGACAGGGAAGGGGTCAGCCCCAGCATTTT.

The chain combines TRBV19 with TRBJ1-4; 11 positions agree with TRBD1. V lost 4 bases and J lost 6; bases outside the gene matches: 1. The CDR3 length is 14 residues. Germline V gene data show CDR1 as LNHDA and CDR2 as SQIVND (reference sequence). CDR3 in amino acids: CASSKGQGDEKLFF. The CDR3 bases are TGTGCCAGTAGTAAGGGACAGGGGGATGAAAAACTGTTTTTT.

The J gene is TRBJ1-5, the V gene TRBV7-2, with 7 bases lining up with TRBD1. This CDR3 spans 15 amino acids. The germline V gene has CDR1 SGHTA and CDR2 FQGNSA. The V gene end was trimmed by 4 bases and the J gene end by 5 bases; junction bases not matched to a gene: 8. The CDR3 DNA reads as TGTGCCAGCAGCTCAACCGGGACAGCCTATCAGCCCCAGCATTTT. Protein: CASSSTGTAYQPQHF.

The chain has TRBV7-2 and TRBJ2-7; 9 bases match TRBD1. The V segment lost 5 bases and the J segment 7 bases; nucleotides outside the gene matches: 15. Germline lookup yields CDR1 SGHTA and CDR2 FQGNSA. This CDR3 comprises 16 residues. The CDR3 loop reads CASSGPGTGLTHEQYF. The DNA of the CDR3 is TGTGCCAGCAGCGGTCCCGGGACAGGGTTAACTCATGAGCAGTACTTC.

The V call is TRBV19, the J call TRBJ1-1; 10 bases map to TRBD1. The CDR3 sequence is 13 residues long. Trimming removed 7 bases from V and 8 bases from J; junction bases left unmatched: 7. CDR1 is LNHDA and CDR2 is SQIVND in the germline V gene (reference sequence). CDR3: CASTMTGGGEAFF. CDR3 DNA: TGTGCCAGTACAATGACAGGGGGCGGGGAAGCTTTCTTT.

The table lists this clone with a count of one. The chain has TRBV7-9 and TRBJ2-1, with D perhaps matching TRBD2 (5 bases). Germline CDR1 SEHNR, CDR2 FQNEAQ (reference sequence). V was trimmed by 3 bases and J by 3 bases, leaving 9 bases between them. CDR3 size: 14 residues. The CDR3 DNA reads TGTGCCAGCAGCTTTACGGGAAACTACAATGAGCAGTTCTTC. Its protein is CASSFTGNYNEQFF.

This rearrangement joins TRBV6-1 to TRBJ1-2; TRBD1 matches at 7 bases. The junction had 2 bases not matched to a gene; V was cut back by 3 bases and J by 4 bases. The CDR3 runs 13 residues. Germline values: CDR1 MNHNS, CDR2 SASEGT. DNA for the CDR3: TGTGCCAGCAGTGAGAGGGGGCGCTATGGCTACACCTTC. Protein product: CASSERGRYGYTF.

This chain connects TRBV5-6 to TRBJ2-3, with 10 bases fitting TRBD1. Germline V gene lookup returns CDR1 SGHDT and CDR2 YYEEEE. This CDR3 has 15 amino acids. Unmatched junction bases numbered 3, after V lost 4 bases and J lost 1 base. The DNA of the CDR3 is TGTGCCAGCAGCCTGGGACAGGGGCGCACAGATACGCAGTATTTT. Translation: CASSLGQGRTDTQYF.

The chain employs TRBV28 and TRBJ1-4; 9 nucleotides agree with TRBD1. V lost 6 bases to trimming and J lost 3 bases; unmatched junction nucleotides: 2. CDR1 and CDR2 (germline): MDHEN, SYDVKM. The CDR3 has 14 amino acids. The CDR3 sequence: CASRTGGSNEKLFF. CDR3 nucleotides: TGTGCCAGCAGAACAGGGGGCTCTAATGAAAAACTGTTTTTT.